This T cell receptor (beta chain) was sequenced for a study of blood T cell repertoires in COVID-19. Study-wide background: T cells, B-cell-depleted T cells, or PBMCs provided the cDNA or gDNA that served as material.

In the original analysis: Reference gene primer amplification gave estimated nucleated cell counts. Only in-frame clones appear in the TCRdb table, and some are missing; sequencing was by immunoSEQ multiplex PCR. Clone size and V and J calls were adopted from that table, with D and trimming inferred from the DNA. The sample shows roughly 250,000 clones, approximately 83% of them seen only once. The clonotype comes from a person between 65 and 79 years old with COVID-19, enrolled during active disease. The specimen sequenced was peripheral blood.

Here the CDR3 reads CASYSQGSYQPQHF. The CDR3 DNA reads as TGTGCCAGTTACTCCCAGGGTTCCTATCAGCCCCAGCATTTT. The chain joins TRBV28 to TRBJ1-5; TRBD1 is a possible D gene (5 bases). The CDR3 runs 14 residues. Trimming removed 9 bases from V and 5 bases from J, with 17 bases in between. Germline values: CDR1 MDHEN, CDR2 SYDVKM.